This T cell receptor beta chain was recovered during a study of T cell responses to AZD1222 COVID-19 vaccine. Study-wide background: Second doses at about 4 or about 12 weeks were pooled.

Some clones are missing from TCRdb's copy, which holds only in-frame ones; the method was immunoSEQ multiplex PCR. The sample holds 100,000 to 150,000 clones, about 90% seen once. Study-level points and caveats: In a largely white British group with more females than males, clonal diversity was possibly underestimated. Researchers took repertoire samples only after the peak T cell response had come. Elevations in Spike-specific TCR breadth and depth followed administration of two AZD1222 doses.

As for this clone: Its antigen is still unknown.

Trimming shortened V by 2 bases and J by 6 bases, and 8 bases separated the two germline ends. Per germline, CDR1 SGHTA and CDR2 FQGNSA. The CDR3 spans 14 residues. The source of this sequence is an adult in good health. Sequenced material: peripheral blood, taken on day 0 of AZD1222 vaccination. The chain uses TRBV7-2 and TRBJ1-6; D might be TRBD1 (5 bases). In DNA form, the CDR3 reads TGTGCCAGCAGCTTAAGGGGTACTAATTCACCCCTCCACTTT. This codes for CASSLRGTNSPLHF. Variable domain in full (rest from reference TRBV7-2 and TRBJ1-6): GAGVSQSPSNKVTEKGKDVELRCDPISGHTALYWYRQSLGQGLEFLIYFQGNSAPDKSGLPSDRFSAERTGGSVSTLTIQRTQQEDSAVYLCASSLRGTNSPLHFGNGTRLTVT.